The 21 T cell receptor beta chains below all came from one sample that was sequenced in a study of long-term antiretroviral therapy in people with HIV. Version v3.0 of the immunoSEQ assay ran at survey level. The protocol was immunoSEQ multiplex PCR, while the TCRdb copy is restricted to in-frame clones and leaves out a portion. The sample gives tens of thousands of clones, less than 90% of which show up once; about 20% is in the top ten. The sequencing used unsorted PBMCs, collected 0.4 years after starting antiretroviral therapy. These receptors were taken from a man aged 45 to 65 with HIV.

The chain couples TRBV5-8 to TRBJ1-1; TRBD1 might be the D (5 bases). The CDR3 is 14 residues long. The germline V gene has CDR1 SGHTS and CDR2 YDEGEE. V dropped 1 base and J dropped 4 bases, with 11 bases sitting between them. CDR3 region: CASSLLVRATEAFF. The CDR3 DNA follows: TGTGCCAGCAGCTTGTTGGTCAGGGCCACTGAAGCTTTCTTT.

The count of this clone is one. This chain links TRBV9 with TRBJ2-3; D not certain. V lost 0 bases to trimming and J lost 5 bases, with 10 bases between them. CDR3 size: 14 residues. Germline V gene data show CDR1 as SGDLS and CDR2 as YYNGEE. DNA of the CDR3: TGTGCCAGCAGCGTAGGTCCCCGACAAGATACGCAGTATTTT. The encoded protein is CASSVGPRQDTQYF. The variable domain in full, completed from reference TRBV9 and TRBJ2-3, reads DSGVTQTPKHLITATGQRVTLRCSPRSGDLSVYWYQQSLDQGLQFLIQYYNGEERAKGNILERFSAQQFPDLHSELNLSSLELGDSALYFCASSVGPRQDTQYFGPGTRLTVL.

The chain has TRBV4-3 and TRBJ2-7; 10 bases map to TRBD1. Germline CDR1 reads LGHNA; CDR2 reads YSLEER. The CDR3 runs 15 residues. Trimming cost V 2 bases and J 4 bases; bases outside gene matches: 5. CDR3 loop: CASSQSGTGAYEQYF. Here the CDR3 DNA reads TGCGCCAGCAGCCAATCCGGGACAGGGGCTTACGAGCAGTACTTC.

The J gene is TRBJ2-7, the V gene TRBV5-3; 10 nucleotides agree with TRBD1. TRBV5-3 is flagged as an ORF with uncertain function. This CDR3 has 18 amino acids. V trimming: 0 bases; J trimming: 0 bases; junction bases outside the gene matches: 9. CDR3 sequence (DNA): TGTGCCAGAAGCTTGGTAGCCCCGAGGACAGGGGGCTCCTACGAGCAGTACTTC. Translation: CARSLVAPRTGGSYEQYF.

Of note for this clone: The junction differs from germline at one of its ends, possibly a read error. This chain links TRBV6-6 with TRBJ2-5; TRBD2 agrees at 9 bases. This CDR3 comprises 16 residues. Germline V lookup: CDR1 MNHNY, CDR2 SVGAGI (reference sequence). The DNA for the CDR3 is TGTGCCAGCAGTACCCTAGGTAGCGGGGGACAAGAGAGCCAGTACTTC. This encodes CASSTLGSGGQESQYF.

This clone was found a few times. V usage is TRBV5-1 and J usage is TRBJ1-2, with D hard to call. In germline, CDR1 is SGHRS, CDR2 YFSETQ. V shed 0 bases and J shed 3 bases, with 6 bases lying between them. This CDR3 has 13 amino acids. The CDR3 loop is CASSLGGDYGYTF. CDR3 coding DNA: TGCGCCAGCAGCTTGGGGGGTGACTATGGCTACACCTTC. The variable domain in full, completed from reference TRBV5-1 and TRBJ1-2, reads KAGVTQTPRYLIKTRGQQVTLSCSPISGHRSVSWYQQTPGQGLQFLFEYFSETQRNKGNFPGRFSGRQFSNSRSEMNVSTLELGDSALYLCASSLGGDYGYTFGSGTRLTVV.

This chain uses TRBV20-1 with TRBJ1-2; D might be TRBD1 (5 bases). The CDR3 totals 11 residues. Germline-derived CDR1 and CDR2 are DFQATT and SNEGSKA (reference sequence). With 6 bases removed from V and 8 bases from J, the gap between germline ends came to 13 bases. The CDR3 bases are TGCAGTGCCGCGGGGGAGGTGGGCTACACCTTC. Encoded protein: CSAAGEVGYTF.

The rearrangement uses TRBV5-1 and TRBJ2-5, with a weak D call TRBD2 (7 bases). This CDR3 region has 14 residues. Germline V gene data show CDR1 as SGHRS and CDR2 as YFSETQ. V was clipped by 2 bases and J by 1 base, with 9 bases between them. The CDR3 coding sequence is TGCGCCAGCAGCTTTGGGGGGGCCCAAGAGACCCAGTACTTC. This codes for CASSFGGAQETQYF.

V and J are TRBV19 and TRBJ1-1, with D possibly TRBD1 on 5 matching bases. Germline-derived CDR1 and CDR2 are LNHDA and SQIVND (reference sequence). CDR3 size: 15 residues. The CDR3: CASAGGWIKNTEAFF. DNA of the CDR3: TGTGCTTCGGCCGGGGGGTGGATAAAGAACACTGAAGCTTTCTTT.

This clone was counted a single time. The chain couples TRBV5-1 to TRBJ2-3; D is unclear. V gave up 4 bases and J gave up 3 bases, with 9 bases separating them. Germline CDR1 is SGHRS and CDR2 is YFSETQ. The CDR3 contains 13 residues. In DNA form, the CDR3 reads TGCGCCAGCAGCCCCCCAGCGACAGATACGCAGTATTTT. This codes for CASSPPATDTQYF.

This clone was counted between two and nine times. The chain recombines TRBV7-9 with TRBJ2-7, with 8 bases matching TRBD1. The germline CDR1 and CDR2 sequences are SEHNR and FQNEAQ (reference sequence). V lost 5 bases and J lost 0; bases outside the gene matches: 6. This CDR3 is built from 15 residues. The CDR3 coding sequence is TGTGCCAGCAGCGGACAGGGTGGGGCCTCCTACGAGCAGTACTTC. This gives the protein CASSGQGGASYEQYF.

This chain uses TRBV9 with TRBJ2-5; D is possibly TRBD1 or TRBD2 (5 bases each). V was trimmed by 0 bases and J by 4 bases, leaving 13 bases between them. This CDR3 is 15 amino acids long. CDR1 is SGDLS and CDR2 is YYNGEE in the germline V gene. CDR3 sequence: CASSVGGGNRETQYF. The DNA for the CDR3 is TGTGCCAGCAGCGTAGGTGGGGGTAATCGAGAGACCCAGTACTTC.

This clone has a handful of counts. CDR3: CASSYGAEQYF. Written as DNA, the CDR3 is TGTGCCAGTAGCTACGGGGCTGAGCAGTACTTC. This chain connects TRBV19 to TRBJ2-7; D may be TRBD1 or TRBD2 (5 bases each). V dropped 6 bases and J dropped 7 bases, with 10 bases sitting between them. The length of the CDR3 is 11 residues. The germline V gene has CDR1 LNHDA and CDR2 SQIVND (reference sequence).

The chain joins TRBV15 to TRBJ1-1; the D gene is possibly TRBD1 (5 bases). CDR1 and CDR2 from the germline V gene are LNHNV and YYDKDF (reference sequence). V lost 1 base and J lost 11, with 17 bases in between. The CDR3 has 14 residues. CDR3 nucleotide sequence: TGTGCCACCAGCAGAGCCCCCCCCGGGACGACGGCTTTCTTT. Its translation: CATSRAPPGTTAFF.

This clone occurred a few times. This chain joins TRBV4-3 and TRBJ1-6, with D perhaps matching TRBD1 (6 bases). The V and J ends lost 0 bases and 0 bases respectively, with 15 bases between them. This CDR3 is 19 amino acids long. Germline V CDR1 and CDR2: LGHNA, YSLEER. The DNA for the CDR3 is TGCGCCAGCAGCCAAGATCTTGGGGGCGGCCGCTCCTATAATTCACCCCTCCACTTT. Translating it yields CASSQDLGGGRSYNSPLHF.

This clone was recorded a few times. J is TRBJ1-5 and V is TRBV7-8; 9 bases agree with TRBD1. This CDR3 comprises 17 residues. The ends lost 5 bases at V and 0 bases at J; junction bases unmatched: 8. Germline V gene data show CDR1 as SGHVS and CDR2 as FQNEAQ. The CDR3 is CASSLWTGAFSNQPQHF. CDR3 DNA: TGTGCCAGCAGCCTCTGGACAGGGGCGTTTAGCAATCAGCCCCAGCATTTT.

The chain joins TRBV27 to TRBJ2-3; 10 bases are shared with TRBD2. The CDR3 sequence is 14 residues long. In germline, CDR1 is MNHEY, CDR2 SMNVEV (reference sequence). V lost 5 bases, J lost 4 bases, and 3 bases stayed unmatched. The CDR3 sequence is CASSRTSGPDTQYF. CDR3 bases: TGTGCCAGCAGTCGGACTAGCGGCCCAGATACGCAGTATTTT.

CDR3 DNA sequence: TGTGCCAGCAGCTATGGGACAGACCACTACGAGCAGTACTTC. It translates to CASSYGTDHYEQYF. The rearrangement uses TRBV7-9 and TRBJ2-7, with 7 nucleotides matching TRBD1. The CDR3 has 14 amino acids. The germline CDR1 and CDR2 sequences are SEHNR and FQNEAQ (reference sequence). J lost 3 bases, V lost 4 bases, and 6 bases had no gene match.

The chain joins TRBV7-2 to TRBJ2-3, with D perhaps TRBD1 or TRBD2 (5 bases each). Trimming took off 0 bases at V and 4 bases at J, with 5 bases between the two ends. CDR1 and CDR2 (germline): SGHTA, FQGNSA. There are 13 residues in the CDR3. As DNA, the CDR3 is TGTGCCAGCAGCTTAGCGGGGGCAGATACGCAGTATTTT. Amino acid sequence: CASSLAGADTQYF.

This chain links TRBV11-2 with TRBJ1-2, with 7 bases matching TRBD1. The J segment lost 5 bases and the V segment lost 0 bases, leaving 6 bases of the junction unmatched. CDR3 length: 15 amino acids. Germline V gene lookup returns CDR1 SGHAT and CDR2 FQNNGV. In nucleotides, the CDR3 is TGTGCCAGCAGCTTAGACCCACAGGGGCGTTATGGCTACACCTTC. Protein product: CASSLDPQGRYGYTF.

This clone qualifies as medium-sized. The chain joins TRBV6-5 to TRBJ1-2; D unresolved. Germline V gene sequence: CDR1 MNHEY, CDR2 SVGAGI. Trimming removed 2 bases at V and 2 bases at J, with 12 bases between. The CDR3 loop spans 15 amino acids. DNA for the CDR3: TGTGCCAGCAGTTACGGCGGCAGGTCGAACTATGGCTACACCTTC. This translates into CASSYGGRSNYGYTF.